The sequence of this TCR beta chain was determined in a study of blood T cell repertoires in COVID-19. Germline CDR1 and CDR2: SGHAT and FQNNGV. V was shortened by 7 bases and J by 10 bases, with 11 bases between the two germline ends. CDR3 length equals 11 residues. Assay: immunoSEQ multiplex PCR; the TCRdb copy retains only in-frame clones and omits some. This table holds fewer than 200,000 clones, 89% found once. Sequenced: peripheral blood. V gene TRBV11-2 combines with J gene TRBJ2-1; D perhaps matches TRBD2 (6 bases). This clonotype was obtained from a man in his late teens or twenties who had recovered from COVID-19. The CDR3 is CASTNGGEQFF. The CDR3 DNA follows: TGTGCCAGCACCAATGGGGGGGAGCAGTTCTTC.